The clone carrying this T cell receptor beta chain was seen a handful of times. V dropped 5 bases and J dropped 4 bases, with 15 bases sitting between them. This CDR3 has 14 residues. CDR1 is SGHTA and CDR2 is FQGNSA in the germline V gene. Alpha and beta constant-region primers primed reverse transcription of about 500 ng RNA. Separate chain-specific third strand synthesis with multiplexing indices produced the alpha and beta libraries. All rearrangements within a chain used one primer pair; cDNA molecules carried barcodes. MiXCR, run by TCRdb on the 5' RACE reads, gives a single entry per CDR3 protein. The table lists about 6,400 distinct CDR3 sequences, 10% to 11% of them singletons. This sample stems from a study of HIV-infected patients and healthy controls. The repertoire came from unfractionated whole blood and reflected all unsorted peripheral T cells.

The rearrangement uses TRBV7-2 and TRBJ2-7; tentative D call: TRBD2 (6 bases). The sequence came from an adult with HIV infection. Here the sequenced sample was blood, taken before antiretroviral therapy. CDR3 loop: CASSPGQGGYEQYF. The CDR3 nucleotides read TGTGCCAGCAGCCCGGGGCAGGGAGGTTACGAGCAGTACTTC.